Below, one TCR beta chain is given with its context. The data originate from a study of T cell changes during pregnancy in multiple sclerosis. The CDR3 runs 13 residues. Germline V gene data show CDR1 as LNHNV and CDR2 as YYDKDF (reference sequence). V shed 4 bases and J shed 5 bases, with 11 bases lying between them. Assay: immunoSEQ multiplex PCR; the TCRdb copy retains only in-frame clones and omits some. The sample lists 95,000 to 100,000 clones, around 92% occurring once. The chain is built from TRBV15 and TRBJ2-5; TRBD2 might be the D (5 bases). This clonotype was obtained from a female donor with multiple sclerosis, enrolled in a pregnancy study. The source was peripheral blood, collected in the second trimester of pregnancy. The chain's CDR3 is CATSTGRGETQYF. The CDR3 DNA reads TGTGCCACCAGCACCGGGCGAGGGGAGACCCAGTACTTC. The entire variable domain, with the rest obtained from reference TRBV15 and TRBJ2-5, is as follows: DAMVIQNPRYQVTQFGKPVTLSCSQTLNHNVMYWYQQKSSQAPKLLFHYYDKDFNNEADTPDNFQSRRPNTSFCFLDIRSPGLGDTAMYLCATSTGRGETQYFGPGTRLLVL.